What follows are 5 T cell receptor beta chains derived from one specimen sequenced in a study of blood T cell repertoires in COVID-19. The data were produced by immunoSEQ multiplex PCR, yet TCRdb's version contains in-frame clones alone and is incomplete. The sample carries around 77,000 clones, 65% to 90% recorded once. The sample consisted of peripheral blood. These receptor sequences come from a man aged 30-40 years with COVID-19, enrolled during active disease.

This chain uses TRBV19 with TRBJ1-4; TRBD1 aligns across 11 bases. The germline CDR1 and CDR2 sequences are LNHDA and SQIVND (reference sequence). There are 20 residues in the CDR3. Germline trimming cut 7 bases from V and 6 bases from J; bases unmatched to any gene: 22. This chain's CDR3 is CASTPRRTGGSILGYEKLFF. Here the CDR3 DNA reads TGTGCCAGTACCCCCCGGCGGACAGGGGGCTCCATTTTGGGCTATGAAAAACTGTTTTTT.

The chain uses TRBV19 and TRBJ1-2; 7 nucleotides match TRBD1. The V segment lost 6 bases and the J segment 2 bases; nucleotides outside the gene matches: 3. The CDR3 totals 13 residues. Germline loops: CDR1 LNHDA, CDR2 SQIVND (reference sequence). CDR3 amino acids: CASRTGRNYGYTF. The DNA for the CDR3 is TGTGCCAGTAGGACAGGGCGAAACTATGGCTACACCTTC.

The chain couples TRBV18 to TRBJ2-1, with D tentatively TRBD2 (6 bases). This CDR3 has 14 residues. The germline V and J ends were trimmed by 5 bases and 8 bases, with 16 bases remaining between them. Germline V CDR1 and CDR2: KGHSH, LQKENI. The CDR3 spells CASSATGERDEQFF. CDR3 coding DNA: TGTGCCAGCTCAGCGACGGGAGAAAGAGATGAGCAGTTCTTC.

This clone was seen only a few times. This sequence joins TRBV5-6 and TRBJ2-7; D is perhaps TRBD2 (5 bases). This CDR3 has 16 amino acids. The germline CDR1 and CDR2 sequences are SGHDT and YYEEEE. V was pared by 4 bases and J by 1 base, with 18 bases between. In DNA form, the CDR3 reads TGTGCCAGCAGCCTGGGAGAGGGTCGGAAATCCTACGAGCAGTACTTC. It is translated as CASSLGEGRKSYEQYF.

J is TRBJ2-7 and V is TRBV5-4; 8 nucleotides agree with TRBD1. The ends lost 4 bases at V and 4 bases at J; junction bases unmatched: 7. The CDR3 length is 14 residues. Germline CDR1 and CDR2: SGHNT and YYREEE (reference sequence). The CDR3 protein is CASSLRQGTYEQYF. The CDR3 nucleotides are TGTGCCAGCAGCCTAAGACAGGGGACTTACGAGCAGTACTTC.